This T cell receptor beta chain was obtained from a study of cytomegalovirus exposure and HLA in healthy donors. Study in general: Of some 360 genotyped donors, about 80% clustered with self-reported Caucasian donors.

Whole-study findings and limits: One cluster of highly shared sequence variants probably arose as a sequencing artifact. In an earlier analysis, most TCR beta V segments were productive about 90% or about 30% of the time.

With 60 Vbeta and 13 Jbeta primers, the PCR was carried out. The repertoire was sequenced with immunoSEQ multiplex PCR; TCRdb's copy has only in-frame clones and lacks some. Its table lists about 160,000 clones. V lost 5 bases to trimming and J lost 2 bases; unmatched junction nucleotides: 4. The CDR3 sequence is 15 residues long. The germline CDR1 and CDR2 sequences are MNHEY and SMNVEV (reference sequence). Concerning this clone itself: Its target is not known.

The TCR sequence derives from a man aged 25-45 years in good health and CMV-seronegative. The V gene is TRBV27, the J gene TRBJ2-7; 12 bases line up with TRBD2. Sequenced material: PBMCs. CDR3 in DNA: TGTGCCAGCAGTCAAGGACTAGCGGGACCCTACGAGCAGTACTTC. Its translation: CASSQGLAGPYEQYF.